This record looks at one TCR beta chain sequence and its context. The source of the sample is a study of human T cells and chemical hapten exposure. Via MiXCR, TCRdb re-called the RACE reads, giving one row per CDR3 protein. The sample holds about 260,000 distinct CDR3 sequences; about 8.1% are singletons and the top ten take over 2%. Stated time point: pre-sensitization, week 0. The sample's treatment: therapeutic diphenylcyclopropenone sensitization with weekly scalp DPC. The origin of this receptor is a woman aged 40 to 50 with alopecia areata. Some clones in this sample may be carry-over from other donors' samples. The source material was whole blood, sampled in connection with sensitization to the hapten diphenylcyclopropenone (DPC).

CDR3 sequence: CASSQEGQGVDGYTF. The CDR3 nucleotides read TGCGCCAGCAGCCAAGAGGGACAGGGGGTAGATGGCTACACCTTC. J is TRBJ1-2 and V is TRBV4-3, with 11 bases fitting TRBD1. The J segment lost 6 bases and the V segment lost 0 bases, leaving 3 bases of the junction unmatched. CDR3 length: 15 amino acids. CDR1 and CDR2 from the germline V gene are LGHNA and YSLEER.